The clone carrying this T cell receptor (beta chain) was seen a single time. This sample was taken from a study of shared T cell receptors in the human thymus. Looked up from germline, CDR1 is LNHNV and CDR2 is YYDKDF (reference sequence). V was trimmed by 0 bases and J by 8 bases, leaving 13 bases between them. The CDR3 spans 14 residues. TCRdb's copy holds only in-frame clones and misses some; the assay was immunoSEQ multiplex PCR. The data show hundreds of thousands of clones, roughly 94% seen once. The V and J genes are TRBV15 and TRBJ1-2, with D perhaps TRBD1 (5 bases). This sequence was found in a human donor. Sequenced: thymocytes. CDR3 coding DNA: TGTGCCACCAGCAGAGAGACAGAGTATATCGGCTACACCTTC. Translation gives CATSRETEYIGYTF. Supplemented by reference TRBV15 and TRBJ1-2, the full variable domain reads DAMVIQNPRYQVTQFGKPVTLSCSQTLNHNVMYWYQQKSSQAPKLLFHYYDKDFNNEADTPDNFQSRRPNTSFCFLDIRSPGLGDTAMYLCATSRETEYIGYTFGSGTRLTVV.